The text below deals with one T cell receptor beta chain. Its antigen is as yet unknown. The data were taken from a study of T cells in localized non-small cell lung cancer. Study-level points and caveats: Clonality peaked in uninvolved adjacent lung rather than tumor. Increased T cell density in blood showed an association with longer overall survival. Heterogeneity is still possible, as just one tumor region was sequenced.

Clones were read by immunoSEQ multiplex PCR, and TCRdb kept only the in-frame ones, dropping some. The sample includes tens of thousands of clones, about 90% of them seen just once. Germline-derived CDR1 and CDR2 are SGHAT and FQNNGV. The CDR3 sequence is 15 residues long. J gave up 4 bases and V 5 bases, and 6 bases lay outside the gene matches. The genes are TRBV11-2 and TRBJ2-3, with 10 bases matching TRBD2. This specimen consisted of peripheral blood, obtained before any cancer treatment. This sequence originates from a woman aged 35 to 69 with stage I lung adenocarcinoma. CDR3 in DNA: TGTGCCAGCAGCCATAGCGGGGGGTGGTCAGATACGCAGTATTTT. This translates into CASSHSGGWSDTQYF.